This TCR beta chain appears in the sequencing data of a study of human T cells and chemical hapten exposure. Turning to the study itself: The use of 2% DPC on roughly 2 cm by roughly 2 cm of upper inner arm skin constituted sensitization. How much TCR each sample yielded varied, mostly because pooled library volumes differed slightly.

The sample holds many counts of this clonotype. The antigen remains undetermined. Study conclusions and caveats: Expanded TCRs showed more large CDR3 clusters than pre-sensitization or healthy control sets.

TCRdb redid the calling of the RACE reads with MiXCR, one entry per CDR3 protein. The repertoire holds under 75,000 distinct CDR3 sequences, 7.5% to 9.5% seen once, with around 3.5% in the top ten. Time point reported: patch test 2, 6 weeks after DPC sensitization. Treatment meaning: therapeutic diphenylcyclopropenone sensitization with weekly scalp DPC. Each patch test followed a blood draw. There are 14 residues in the CDR3. Per germline, CDR1 MNHEY and CDR2 SVGAGI. The V segment lost 3 bases and the J segment 4 bases; nucleotides outside the gene matches: 4. The source material was whole blood, sampled in connection with sensitization to the hapten diphenylcyclopropenone (DPC). This sequence originates from a woman between 45 and 65 years old with alopecia areata. Some clones in this sample may be carry-over from other donors' samples. The rearrangement uses TRBV6-5 and TRBJ2-7; TRBD1 matches at 9 bases. The CDR3: CASSYRDRAYEQYF. The CDR3 DNA is TGTGCCAGCAGTTATCGGGACAGGGCTTACGAGCAGTACTTC.